This T cell receptor beta chain was sequenced for a study of T cells in Graves' hyperthyroidism and ophthalmopathy. Amplified TCR beta CDR3 regions came from RNA transcripts. Carried out on the TCR CDR3, a first-round RT-PCR used the HTBI primer set. TCRdb fed the multiplex PCR reads into MiXCR, producing one record per CDR3 protein. The sample holds 500,000 to 650,000 distinct CDR3 sequences; approximately 17% are singletons and the top ten take 17%. The CDR3 runs to 12 residues. V was trimmed by 0 bases and J by 7 bases, leaving 6 bases between them. Per the germline V gene, CDR1 is LNHDA and CDR2 is SQIVND (reference sequence). The study included ophthalmopathy patients with Clinical Activity Score at least 3, NOSPECS grade at least 4 and duration under 3 months. Exclusion of a patient resulted from uncontrolled infection, other autoimmune disease, pregnancy or lactation. On the basis of clinical symptoms, serum thyroxine and TRAb, thyroid ultrasound and orbital computed tomography, diagnoses were made.

Comments on this clonotype: Its antigen is undetermined.

Broader study findings: A model built on 13 V-J features separated ophthalmopathy from stable hyperthyroidism.

This TCR derives from a woman aged 18-29 years with Graves' ophthalmopathy. The gene calls are TRBV19 and TRBJ1-1; D gene unclear. Sequencing input: blood. The CDR3 sequence: CASSIEGIEAFF. The CDR3 nucleotides are TGTGCCAGTAGTATAGAAGGGATTGAAGCTTTCTTT.